This passage covers 3 T cell receptor beta chains from one sample sequenced in a study of blood T cell repertoires in COVID-19 (dated by TCRdb to 2018 to 2020). Libraries were prepared through the immunoSEQ multiplex PCR assay. TCRdb obtained this table from immuneACCESS and retained in-frame rearrangements with V and J assigned. These tables miss some clones; where compared with another copy, unresolved V genes account for less than half of the shortfall, and the remainder is unexplained. The sample data list approximately 84,000 clones, and 75% to 90% of these were observed just once. Together, the top ten hold roughly 1.5% of the sample. Input material: peripheral blood. The receptors here all came from a human donor with active COVID-19. The donor label of this sample is uncertain.

V is TRBV3-1 (or the pseudogene TRBV3-2) and J is TRBJ2-3; the match to TRBD2 covers 8 bases. The CDR3 spans 18 residues. The germline gives CDR1 LGHDT, CDR2 YNNKEL (reference sequence). V gave up 1 base and J gave up 2 bases; unmatched junction bases: 11. CDR3: CASSQGYRGGKDTDTQYF. The DNA of the CDR3 is TGTGCCAGCAGCCAAGGTTATCGCGGGGGGAAAGACACAGATACGCAGTATTTT.

The chain's CDR3 is CASSDTGLGNQPQHF. CDR3 in DNA: TGTGCCAGCAGTGACACAGGGCTAGGCAATCAGCCCCAGCATTTT. The rearrangement uses TRBV2 and TRBJ1-5; a possible D gene is TRBD1 (6 bases). The CDR3 consists of 15 residues. From germline, CDR1 is SNHLY and CDR2 FYNNEI. Trimming shortened V by 3 bases and J by 2 bases, and 11 bases separated the two germline ends.

The CDR3 is CASSKTGTDTQYF. In nucleotides, the CDR3 is TGTGCCAGCAGCAAAACAGGGACGGATACGCAGTATTTT. V and J are TRBV11-3 and TRBJ2-3; tentative D call: TRBD1 (6 bases). The CDR3 extends over 13 amino acids. CDR1 and CDR2 (germline): SGHNT, YENEEA. V shed 5 bases and J shed 6 bases, with 12 bases lying between them.